The 22 T cell receptor beta chains below were found in one sample sequenced in a study of human thymus T cells. Resections obtained during corrective heart surgery supplied the thymus tissue. TCRdb's copy holds only in-frame clones and misses some; the assay was immunoSEQ multiplex PCR. The sample has about 130,000 clones; 90% to 95% are singletons. The sample consisted of thymus tissue. These receptors all come from a boy under two years old with a congenital heart defect but otherwise immunologically healthy.

The rearrangement uses TRBV9 and TRBJ1-1; TRBD1 might be the D (5 bases). The V end was cut by 2 bases, the J end by 7 bases, with 21 bases between. Germline V gene lookup returns CDR1 SGDLS and CDR2 YYNGEE. The CDR3 loop spans 16 amino acids. CDR3 in amino acids: CASSVAPGRCLVEAFF. The CDR3 nucleotides are TGTGCCAGCAGCGTGGCCCCGGGACGGTGCCTAGTTGAAGCTTTCTTT.

The chain is built from TRBV5-1 and TRBJ2-3; 12 nucleotides agree with TRBD2. The junction had 3 bases not matched to a gene; V was cut back by 3 bases and J by 1 base. The CDR3 spans 16 residues. Germline CDR1 SGHRS, CDR2 YFSETQ. Here the CDR3 reads CASSWTSGDRTDTQYF. CDR3 nucleotides: TGCGCCAGCAGCTGGACTAGCGGGGACCGCACAGATACGCAGTATTTT.

The V and J genes are TRBV15 and TRBJ1-5; D gene uncertain. CDR3 length: 16 residues. Germline values: CDR1 LNHNV, CDR2 YYDKDF (reference sequence). V lost 1 base and J lost 3, with 13 bases in between. The CDR3 coding sequence is TGTGCCACCAGCAGAGTACGGGGATTGGACAATCAGCCCCAGCATTTT. It is translated as CATSRVRGLDNQPQHF.

The chain combines TRBV18 with TRBJ2-7; D not resolved. V gave up 5 bases and J gave up 3 bases, with 20 bases separating them. The CDR3 runs to 16 residues. Germline assignment: CDR1 KGHSH and CDR2 LQKENI. The CDR3 region is CASSATNPGSVYEQYF. CDR3 coding DNA: TGTGCCAGCTCAGCCACGAACCCTGGATCTGTCTACGAGCAGTACTTC.

This clone was seen only once. V usage is TRBV11-2 and J usage is TRBJ1-6, with TRBD1 matching over 7 bases. Germline assignment: CDR1 SGHAT and CDR2 FQNNGV. V was pared by 6 bases and J by 10 bases, with 15 bases of the junction left unmatched. CDR3 length: 16 residues. Here the CDR3 reads CASRPLQGTVRSPLHF. CDR3 sequence (DNA): TGTGCCAGCAGGCCTCTACAGGGGACTGTAAGGTCACCCCTCCACTTT.

This clone came up once. This chain connects TRBV9 to TRBJ2-3; D gene ambiguous. Deletions cut 0 bases from V and 4 bases from J, with 15 bases between. Germline V gives CDR1 SGDLS, CDR2 YYNGEE. The CDR3 contains 16 residues. The DNA for the CDR3 is TGTGCCAGCAGCGTAGGGTCGGAACAGAAGGCAGATACGCAGTATTTT. As protein: CASSVGSEQKADTQYF.

CDR3 DNA sequence: TGTGCCAGCAGCCCCCCCCCGGGACTAGCGGGGGCCTTCACAGATACGCAGTATTTT. Translated: CASSPPPGLAGAFTDTQYF. The rearrangement uses TRBV7-2 and TRBJ2-3, with 14 nucleotides matching TRBD2. CDR3 length equals 19 residues. In germline, CDR1 is SGHTA, CDR2 FQGNSA. V shed 5 bases and J 2 bases; nucleotides not matched to a gene: 12.

This clone appeared a single time. The J gene is TRBJ1-1, the V gene TRBV5-6, with D tentatively TRBD1 (5 bases). Between the trimmed V and J ends, which lost 6 bases and 2 bases, there was a span of 14 bases. The CDR3 has 14 residues. Germline loops: CDR1 SGHDT, CDR2 YYEEEE. CDR3 sequence (DNA): TGTGCCAGCAAACTTACCGGGGCAAACACTGAAGCTTTCTTT. Protein: CASKLTGANTEAFF.

The chain carries TRBV19 and TRBJ1-4; D not resolved. Trimming pared 7 bases from V and 5 bases from J, leaving 14 bases between. The CDR3 runs 14 residues. The germline gives CDR1 LNHDA, CDR2 SQIVND (reference sequence). Written as DNA, the CDR3 is TGTGCCAGTACCGGACTCACACGGAATGAAAAACTGTTTTTT. It codes for CASTGLTRNEKLFF.

This clone occurred a few times. CDR3 in amino acids: CASSRQASGGADTQYF. The CDR3 DNA reads TGCGCCAGCAGCCGCCAGGCTAGCGGGGGGGCAGATACGCAGTATTTT. The rearrangement uses TRBV4-3 and TRBJ2-3; 12 bases are a match to TRBD2. This CDR3 spans 16 amino acids. V lost 4 bases to trimming and J lost 4 bases; unmatched junction nucleotides: 6. CDR1 is LGHNA and CDR2 is YSLEER in the germline V gene.

The chain carries TRBV19 and TRBJ1-5, with a weak D call TRBD1 (5 bases). This CDR3 comprises 14 residues. Trimming removed 4 bases from V and 3 bases from J, with 10 bases in between. Germline assignment: CDR1 LNHDA and CDR2 SQIVND (reference sequence). The CDR3 sequence is CASSSLDTNQPQHF. The CDR3 coding sequence is TGTGCCAGTAGTAGCTTGGACACCAATCAGCCCCAGCATTTT.

V and J are TRBV4-2 and TRBJ1-3; weak D call: TRBD1 (6 bases). V was pared by 4 bases and J by 8 bases, with 12 bases between. This CDR3 contains 13 residues. The V gene's germline CDR1 is LGHNA and CDR2 YNFKEQ. The CDR3 nucleotides read TGTGCCAGCAGCCCCGGGGGGGCCTACACCATATATTTT. Amino acid sequence: CASSPGGAYTIYF.

The rearrangement links TRBV12-5 to TRBJ2-7; D remains unclear. Deletions cut 3 bases from V and 3 bases from J, with 15 bases between. CDR3 size: 15 residues. Germline V gene sequence: CDR1 LGHNT, CDR2 FRNRAP. The CDR3 protein is CASGFGSQDYYEQYF. For the CDR3, the DNA is TGTGCTAGTGGTTTCGGGTCCCAGGATTACTACGAGCAGTACTTC. Using reference TRBV12-5 and TRBJ2-7 for the parts outside the CDR3, the full variable domain is DARVTQTPRHKVTEMGQEVTMRCQPILGHNTVFWYRQTMMQGLELLAYFRNRAPLDDSGMPKDRFSAEMPDATLATLKIQPSEPRDSAVYFCASGFGSQDYYEQYFGPGTRLTVT.

The chain has TRBV7-9 and TRBJ2-7; maybe TRBD1 (5 bases). Trimming removed 0 bases from V and 3 bases from J, with 9 bases in between. This CDR3 has 14 amino acids. Per the germline V gene, CDR1 is SEHNR and CDR2 is FQNEAQ (reference sequence). CDR3 sequence: CASSLAGRDYEQYF. For the CDR3, the DNA is TGTGCCAGCAGCTTAGCCGGCAGGGACTACGAGCAGTACTTC.

V gene TRBV4-1 combines with J gene TRBJ2-5; perhaps TRBD1 as D (5 bases). From germline, CDR1 is MGHRA and CDR2 YSYEKL. The CDR3 extends over 17 amino acids. V was cut by 1 base and J by 7 bases, with 22 bases left in between. In DNA, the CDR3 is TGCGCCAGCAGCCAAGTCACAGGATCCGCAGCGAAGAGGACCCAGTACTTC. Its translation: CASSQVTGSAAKRTQYF.

The V call is TRBV28, the J call TRBJ1-4; 11 bases are shared with TRBD1. V lost 5 bases, J lost 6 bases, and 14 bases stayed unmatched. The CDR3 spans 18 residues. Germline V CDR1 and CDR2: MDHEN, SYDVKM. CDR3 sequence (DNA): TGTGCCAGCAGTCCAATGGACAGGGGGCTAGACTACGATGAAAAACTGTTTTTT. Its translation: CASSPMDRGLDYDEKLFF.

DNA for the CDR3: TGCGCCAGCAGCTTGAAGCGGGGGCCTCAAGAGACCCAGTACTTC. Translation: CASSLKRGPQETQYF. The chain uses TRBV5-1 and TRBJ2-5, with 8 bases lining up with TRBD2. The CDR3 consists of 15 residues. Trimming cost V 1 base and J 2 bases; bases outside gene matches: 4. Germline V gene lookup returns CDR1 SGHRS and CDR2 YFSETQ.

The chain employs TRBV5-6 and TRBJ1-2; 8 bases line up with TRBD1. This CDR3 is built from 14 residues. J gave up 6 bases and V 1 base, and 5 bases lay outside the gene matches. Per the germline V gene, CDR1 is SGHDT and CDR2 is YYEEEE. This CDR3 reads CASSLWQGADGYTF. The CDR3 DNA follows: TGTGCCAGCAGCTTGTGGCAGGGGGCGGATGGCTACACCTTC.

The V call is TRBV5-5, the J call TRBJ1-1, with 7 nucleotides matching TRBD1. The CDR3 has 19 residues. Germline loops: CDR1 SGHKS, CDR2 YYEKEE (reference sequence). V gave up 3 bases and J gave up 4 bases; unmatched junction bases: 21. This CDR3 reads CASSSFLTGPVPPGTEAFF. The CDR3 bases are TGTGCCAGCAGCTCTTTCCTGACAGGGCCCGTCCCCCCGGGCACTGAAGCTTTCTTT. Variable domain in full (rest from reference TRBV5-5 and TRBJ1-1): DAGVTQSPTHLIKTRGQQVTLRCSPISGHKSVSWYQQVLGQGPQFIFQYYEKEERGRGNFPDRFSARQFPNYSSELNVNALLLGDSALYLCASSSFLTGPVPPGTEAFFGQGTRLTVV.

This chain links TRBV28 with TRBJ1-1; possible D gene TRBD1, 5 bases. This CDR3 contains 16 residues. The V gene lost 10 bases and the J gene lost 0 bases, with 21 bases spanning the gap. Germline V gives CDR1 MDHEN, CDR2 SYDVKM. CDR3 loop: CAIRTILSSMNTEAFF. The CDR3 DNA sequence: TGTGCCATCCGGACAATCCTATCCAGCATGAACACTGAAGCTTTCTTT. Drawing the rest from reference TRBV28 and TRBJ1-1, the complete variable domain is DVKVTQSSRYLVKRTGEKVFLECVQDMDHENMFWYRQDPGLGLRLIYFSYDVKMKEKGDIPEGYSVSREKKERFSLILESASTNQTSMYLCAIRTILSSMNTEAFFGQGTRLTVV.

CDR3 nucleotide sequence: TGCGCCAGCAGACAAACAGGGGTTGGCTGGGAGACCCAGTACTTC. Protein sequence: CASRQTGVGWETQYF. This chain links TRBV4-1 with TRBJ2-5; 7 bases match TRBD1. From germline, CDR1 is MGHRA and CDR2 YSYEKL. V was pared by 6 bases and J by 5 bases, with 12 bases of the junction left unmatched. This CDR3 contains 15 residues.

The chain employs TRBV6-6 and TRBJ1-2, with a weak D call TRBD1 (5 bases). The CDR3 spans 14 residues. Trimming left V 2 bases short and J 8 bases short, with 15 bases between. CDR1 and CDR2 (germline): MNHNY, SVGAGI (reference sequence). The CDR3 DNA reads TGTGCCAGCAGTTACGAAACCTTCGGGGCGGGCTACACCTTC. Translated: CASSYETFGAGYTF.